Sequencing of this T cell receptor beta chain was carried out in a study of T-cell memory formation after mild COVID-19. Study as a whole: The study found TCR clusters largely donor specific.

The study's findings and limits: CM and EM subsets held most contracting CD4+ clones; EMRA held CD8+ ones. Detection of some responders pre-infection suggested pre-existing cross-reactive memory T cells participated.

There are 19 residues in the CDR3. Per the germline V gene, CDR1 is LGHNA and CDR2 is YSLEER. J was trimmed by 0 bases and V by 0 bases; bases with no gene match: 13. This clonotype occurred many times. Its matching antigen is unknown. cDNA libraries for TCR alpha and TCR beta, carrying sample barcodes and UMIs, came from 5'RACE with constant-segment primers. TCRdb re-called the 5' RACE reads through MiXCR, storing one row per CDR3 protein. The table records approximately 300,000 distinct CDR3 sequences, about 15% of them present only once. The clonotype originates from a man between 18 and 29 years old who had mild COVID-19 (a few samples of this study predate the infection). Cell type and time point are not known. The chain links TRBV4-3 to TRBJ1-1; TRBD1 matches at 7 bases. Sample: PBMCs or a T cell subset sorted from them (not recorded which). CDR3 loop: CASSQEWIRGRIMNTEAFF. CDR3 DNA: TGCGCCAGCAGCCAAGAATGGATCAGGGGGAGGATAATGAACACTGAAGCTTTCTTT.